This T cell receptor beta chain was documented in a study of Tregs in tolerant kidney transplant recipients. General study results and limits: Tolerant patients' donor-specific Tregs expanded beyond overall Tregs, suggesting antigen-driven growth. The most relevant donor-specific Treg TCRbeta repertoire apparently came from expansion with activated donor B cells. Changing PCR primers prevented nucleotide comparison between some patients' samples.

Germline values: CDR1 SGDLS, CDR2 YYNGEE. CDR3 length equals 15 residues. V lost 3 bases and J lost 5; bases outside the gene matches: 7. Profiled with immunoSEQ multiplex PCR; TCRdb holds only in-frame clones, not every one. The sample carries fewer than 60,000 clones, 91% recorded once. As concerns this clone: Its matching antigen is unknown.

Mixed chimerism was transient after nonmyeloablative marrow transplants from related graft donors. The chain is built from TRBV9 and TRBJ2-1; the match to TRBD2 covers 8 bases. The sample consisted of CD8+ T cells from blood (PBMCs), taken 24 months after the transplant. This TCR was sampled from a human patient who received a combined kidney and bone marrow transplant. The graft donor may account for some of the T cells. CDR3 region: CASSDGLAGDNEQFF. The CDR3 bases are TGTGCCAGCAGCGATGGTCTAGCGGGTGACAATGAGCAGTTCTTC. Full variable domain (rest looked up from reference TRBV9 and TRBJ2-1): DSGVTQTPKHLITATGQRVTLRCSPRSGDLSVYWYQQSLDQGLQFLIQYYNGEERAKGNILERFSAQQFPDLHSELNLSSLELGDSALYFCASSDGLAGDNEQFFGPGTRLTVL.